This T cell receptor (beta chain) was sequenced during a study of cytomegalovirus exposure and HLA in healthy donors. The PCR ran on 60 Vbeta and 13 Jbeta primers. Authors' analysis steps: As a later analysis found, there were tens of millions of unique TCR beta chains, of which roughly 11 million were shared. Using immunoSEQ multiplex PCR, the repertoire was profiled, and TCRdb retains in-frame clones only, with some absent. The D gene and trimming were derived from the DNA, and the V and J assignments and clone size from that table. The table lists roughly 150,000 clones, roughly 80% of them singletons. Study-wide results and limits: In vitro confirmation showed three CMV-associated chains to be CMV antigen specific. For most TCR beta V segments, an earlier analysis put the productive rate at about 87% or about 30% of the time.

Regarding this clone: Its antigen remains unknown.

V was trimmed by 1 base and J by 6 bases, leaving 12 bases between them. The CDR3 length is 15 residues. From germline, CDR1 is SGHVS and CDR2 FQNEAQ. This chain joins TRBV7-8 and TRBJ2-2; no clear D. This TCR was recovered from a male donor in good health and CMV-seropositive. The sample taken for sequencing was PBMCs. CDR3 DNA sequence: TGTGCCAGCAGCTTAGACGGGTCCGGCGCCGGGGAGCTGTTTTTT. Translating it yields CASSLDGSGAGELFF.